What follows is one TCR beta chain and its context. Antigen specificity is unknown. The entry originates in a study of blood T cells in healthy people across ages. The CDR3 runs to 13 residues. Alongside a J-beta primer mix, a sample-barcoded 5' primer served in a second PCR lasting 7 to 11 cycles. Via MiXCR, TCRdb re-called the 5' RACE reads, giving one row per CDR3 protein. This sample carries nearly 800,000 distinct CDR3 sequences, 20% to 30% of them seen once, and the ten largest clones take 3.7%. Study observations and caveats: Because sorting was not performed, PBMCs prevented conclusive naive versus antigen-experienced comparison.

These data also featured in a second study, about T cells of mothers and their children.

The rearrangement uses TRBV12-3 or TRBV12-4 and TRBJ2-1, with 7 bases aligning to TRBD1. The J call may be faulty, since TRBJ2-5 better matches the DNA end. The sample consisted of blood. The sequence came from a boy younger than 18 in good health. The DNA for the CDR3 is TGTGCCAGCAGAAACACAGGGGAAGTAACCCAGTACTTC. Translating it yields CASRNTGEVTQYF.